This T cell receptor (beta chain) was observed in a study of cytomegalovirus exposure and HLA in healthy donors. V shed 9 bases, J shed 8 bases, and the junction held 4 bases outside the gene matches. Germline V gene sequence: CDR1 LNHDA, CDR2 SQIVND (reference sequence). The CDR3 runs 13 residues. 60 Vbeta and 13 Jbeta primers were used in PCR. Sequencing was performed with immunoSEQ multiplex PCR; in TCRdb, only in-frame clones are kept and a portion is missing. The table records roughly 160,000 clones, 75% to 80% of them present only once. This clone came up a few times. The TCR originated in a man aged 45-65 years in good health and CMV-seropositive. Sequencing input: PBMCs. The gene calls are TRBV19 and TRBJ1-6; 10 bases fit TRBD1. CDR3 bases: TGTGCCAGCACCGGGACAGGGGATTCACCCCTCCACTTT. Its translation: CASTGTGDSPLHF.